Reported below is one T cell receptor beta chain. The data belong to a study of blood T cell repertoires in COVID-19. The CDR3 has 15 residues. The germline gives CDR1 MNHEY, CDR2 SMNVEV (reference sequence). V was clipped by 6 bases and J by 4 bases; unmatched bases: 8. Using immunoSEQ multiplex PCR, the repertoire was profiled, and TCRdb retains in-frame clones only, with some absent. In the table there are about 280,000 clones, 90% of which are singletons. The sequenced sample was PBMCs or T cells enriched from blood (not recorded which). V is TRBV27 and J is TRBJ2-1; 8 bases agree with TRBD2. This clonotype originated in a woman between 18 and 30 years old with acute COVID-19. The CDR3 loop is CASSPGLAGYNEQFF. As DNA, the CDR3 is TGTGCCAGCAGCCCGGGGCTAGCGGGTTACAATGAGCAGTTCTTC.